Many counts were recorded for the clone carrying this T cell receptor beta chain. This sample is drawn from a study of chronic HIV infection and antiretroviral therapy. TCRdb reanalysed the 5' RACE reads using MiXCR and keeps one entry per CDR3 protein. The sample holds more than 30,000 distinct CDR3 sequences, 8% to 10% seen once. This CDR3 contains 13 residues. The V end was cut by 5 bases, the J end by 2 bases, with 10 bases between. Germline loops: CDR1 SGHAT, CDR2 FQNNGV. This chain uses TRBV11-2 with TRBJ2-7, with D unresolved. This TCR was recovered from an adult who had HIV and had not received antiretroviral therapy, or was an uninfected healthy control (not recorded which). Sequenced material: peripheral blood. The CDR3 loop is CASSHLTPYEQYF. CDR3 nucleotides: TGTGCCAGCAGCCACCTGACCCCCTACGAGCAGTACTTC.